Below, 21 T cell receptor beta chains from the same sample are listed, as sequenced in a study of cytomegalovirus exposure and HLA in healthy donors. The PCR had 60 Vbeta and 13 Jbeta primers. Sequencing used immunoSEQ multiplex PCR; TCRdb keeps in-frame clones, though not all of them. The sample totals roughly 190,000 clones. Sequences were obtained from PBMCs. These receptors were collected from a man younger than 45 in good health and CMV-seronegative.

V usage is TRBV28 and J usage is TRBJ2-5; 9 bases are shared with TRBD1. V lost 9 bases to trimming and J lost 5 bases; unmatched junction nucleotides: 10. In germline, CDR1 is MDHEN, CDR2 SYDVKM. This CDR3 contains 14 residues. CDR3 DNA: TGTGCCAGTAGTCCCGGACAGGGGCGGGAGACCCAGTACTTC. Translating it yields CASSPGQGRETQYF.

This chain uses TRBV6-5 with TRBJ2-2; tentatively, D is TRBD1 (6 bases). The CDR3 consists of 13 residues. Germline assignment: CDR1 MNHEY and CDR2 SVGAGI. V gave up 5 bases and J gave up 4 bases, with 8 bases separating them. The CDR3: CASSHRVTGELFF. As DNA, the CDR3 is TGTGCCAGCAGTCACAGGGTCACCGGGGAGCTGTTTTTT.

The chain uses TRBV28 and TRBJ1-5, with D perhaps TRBD1 (6 bases). CDR3 length equals 15 residues. CDR1 is MDHEN, CDR2 SYDVKM, per germline. Trimming pared 7 bases from V and 2 bases from J, leaving 15 bases between. This CDR3 reads CASTRGQSGNQPQHF. CDR3 DNA sequence: TGTGCCAGCACCCGCGGACAGAGTGGCAATCAGCCCCAGCATTTT.

The chain has TRBV27 and TRBJ2-7, with D maybe TRBD2 (6 bases). The germline V and J ends were trimmed by 3 bases and 5 bases, with 17 bases remaining between them. CDR3 length: 15 residues. The germline CDR1 and CDR2 sequences are MNHEY and SMNVEV (reference sequence). The CDR3 loop reads CASSLGVGTRDEQYF. DNA of the CDR3: TGTGCCAGCAGTTTGGGGGTGGGGACTCGAGACGAGCAGTACTTC.

The chain joins TRBV19 to TRBJ2-5; 8 positions agree with TRBD1. The CDR3 is made up of 14 amino acids. V lost 10 bases to trimming and J lost 3 bases; unmatched junction nucleotides: 10. The V gene's germline CDR1 is LNHDA and CDR2 SQIVND (reference sequence). CDR3: CATQTMDREETQYF. In DNA form, the CDR3 reads TGTGCCACTCAGACAATGGACAGGGAAGAGACCCAGTACTTC.

DNA for the CDR3: TGTGCCAGCAGCGTACAAGCCTTCTCTGGGGCCAACGTCCTGACTTTC. Its protein is CASSVQAFSGANVLTF. The V call is TRBV9, the J call TRBJ2-6; D is ambiguous. The CDR3 contains 16 residues. Germline V gene data show CDR1 as SGDLS and CDR2 as YYNGEE. V was clipped by 1 base and J by 0 bases, with 8 bases between them.

The J gene is TRBJ2-7, the V gene TRBV28; 12 nucleotides line up with TRBD1. V was clipped by 1 base and J by 3 bases; unmatched bases: 4. The length of the CDR3 is 16 residues. Per germline, CDR1 MDHEN and CDR2 SYDVKM. The CDR3, as DNA: TGTGCCAGCAGTTTATTGGGACAGGGGGCAGGCTACGAGCAGTACTTC. Amino acid sequence: CASSLLGQGAGYEQYF.

The chain couples TRBV7-9 to TRBJ2-5; perhaps TRBD1 as D (6 bases). Germline CDR1 reads SEHNR; CDR2 reads FQNEAQ (reference sequence). Trimming took off 4 bases at V and 2 bases at J, with 11 bases between the two ends. The CDR3 runs to 14 residues. The CDR3 loop is CASSSSGAQETQYF. In DNA, the CDR3 is TGTGCCAGCAGCTCTTCAGGGGCGCAAGAGACCCAGTACTTC.

The chain couples TRBV6-6 to TRBJ2-1, with a tentative D call TRBD2 (6 bases). The CDR3 is 15 amino acids. Trimming took 4 bases from V and 6 from J, leaving 16 bases between them. In germline, CDR1 is MNHNY, CDR2 SVGAGI (reference sequence). The CDR3 sequence: CASSSPLGLGNEQFF. In nucleotides, the CDR3 is TGTGCCAGCAGTTCCCCCCTGGGACTGGGCAATGAGCAGTTCTTC.

V and J are TRBV30 and TRBJ1-5, with 9 bases lining up with TRBD1. V shed 1 base and J 5 bases; nucleotides not matched to a gene: 6. The CDR3 sequence is 15 residues long. Germline CDR1 reads GTSNPN; CDR2 reads SVGIG (reference sequence). As DNA, the CDR3 is TGTGCCTGGAGTGGCAAGGGACAGGGTCATCAGCCCCAGCATTTT. Translating gives CAWSGKGQGHQPQHF. The full variable domain, completed using reference TRBV30 and TRBJ1-5, is SQTIHQWPATLVQPVGSPLSLECTVEGTSNPNLYWYRQAAGRGLQLLFYSVGIGQISSEVPQNLSASRPQDRQFILSSKKLLLSDSGFYLCAWSGKGQGHQPQHFGDGTRLSIL.

J is TRBJ2-1 and V is TRBV12-5; D remains unclear. The ends were cut back, 3 bases at V and 8 bases at J, with 14 bases in the middle. The CDR3 is 14 amino acids. Germline CDR1 LGHNT, CDR2 FRNRAP. CDR3 sequence (DNA): TGTGCTAGTGGTTTTAGGTCCCCCGCGGATGAGCAGTTCTTC. Translation gives CASGFRSPADEQFF.

V is TRBV5-4 and J is TRBJ2-3, with 14 bases that match TRBD2. Trimming cost V 4 bases and J 6 bases; bases outside gene matches: 10. This CDR3 is 17 amino acids long. The germline V gene has CDR1 SGHNT and CDR2 YYREEE (reference sequence). The CDR3 coding sequence is TGTGCCAGCAGCGGGACTAGCGGGGGTCCCCCCCGGGATACGCAGTATTTT. This translates into CASSGTSGGPPRDTQYF. Full variable domain (missing parts from reference TRBV5-4 and TRBJ2-3): ETGVTQSPTHLIKTRGQQVTLRCSSQSGHNTVSWYQQALGQGPQFIFQYYREEENGRGNFPPRFSGLQFPNYSSELNVNALELDDSALYLCASSGTSGGPPRDTQYFGPGTRLTVL.

The chain uses TRBV27 and TRBJ1-3; no clear D. This CDR3 is 15 amino acids long. Germline CDR1 reads MNHEY; CDR2 reads SMNVEV (reference sequence). Trimming cost V 3 bases and J 3 bases, with 12 bases left between them. The CDR3 sequence: CASSFAGNYGNTIYF. The CDR3, as DNA: TGTGCCAGCAGTTTTGCCGGGAACTATGGAAACACCATATATTTT.

The J gene is TRBJ2-5, the V gene TRBV2; TRBD1 is a possible D gene (6 bases). This CDR3 comprises 15 residues. Germline V gene data show CDR1 as SNHLY and CDR2 as FYNNEI. Trimming left V 2 bases short and J 5 bases short, with 15 bases between. For the CDR3, the DNA is TGTGCCAGCAGTGAACAGGTGACAGGTCCGGAGACCCAGTACTTC. Protein: CASSEQVTGPETQYF.

J is TRBJ1-1 and V is TRBV27; D is uncertain. The CDR3 contains 11 residues. V was pared by 5 bases and J by 1 base, with 2 bases between. Germline V gene lookup returns CDR1 MNHEY and CDR2 SMNVEV (reference sequence). CDR3 bases: TGTGCCAGCAGTCGGAACACTGAAGCTTTCTTT. Encoded protein: CASSRNTEAFF.

The chain links TRBV7-2 to TRBJ2-3; no definite D call. V dropped 3 bases and J dropped 5 bases, with 6 bases sitting between them. The germline V gene encodes CDR1 SGHTA and CDR2 FQGNSA. This CDR3 region has 12 residues. DNA of the CDR3: TGTGCCAGCAGCTTCTCGGGAGATACGCAGTATTTT. Its protein is CASSFSGDTQYF.

The rearrangement uses TRBV28 and TRBJ2-1, with 9 bases lining up with TRBD1. V lost 4 bases, J lost 2 bases, and 9 bases stayed unmatched. This CDR3 has 17 residues. Germline V CDR1 and CDR2: MDHEN, SYDVKM. CDR3 in DNA: TGTGCCAGCAGTTCCTACACCGGGACAGGGACCTACAATGAGCAGTTCTTC. It specifies CASSSYTGTGTYNEQFF.

The rearrangement uses TRBV6-6 and TRBJ2-3; TRBD2 matches 7 bases. V shed 3 bases and J 5 bases; nucleotides not matched to a gene: 5. CDR1 is MNHNY, CDR2 SVGAGI, per germline (reference sequence). CDR3 length: 14 amino acids. The CDR3 nucleotides read TGTGCCAGCAGTTATGAAGCGGGGCGAGATACGCAGTATTTT. The encoded protein is CASSYEAGRDTQYF.

The chain links TRBV19 to TRBJ1-2; a possible D gene is TRBD1 (6 bases). Germline CDR1 is LNHDA and CDR2 is SQIVND (reference sequence). V was shortened by 4 bases and J by 4 bases, with 13 bases between the two germline ends. This CDR3 spans 14 amino acids. For the CDR3, the DNA is TGTGCCAGTAGTACCGGGCAGGGGAGCTATGGCTACACCTTC. Translating it yields CASSTGQGSYGYTF.

Turning to this clone: One end of the junction fails to match germline, which may point to a read error. V is TRBV11-3 and J is TRBJ2-5; 7 bases line up with TRBD2. Looked up from germline, CDR1 is SGHNT and CDR2 is YENEEA. This CDR3 comprises 15 residues. CDR3 sequence (DNA): TGTGCCAGCAGCCCGAGGCGGGGGAACCAAGGGACCCAGTACTTC. Amino acids: CASSPRRGNQGTQYF.

The V gene is TRBV5-1, the J gene TRBJ2-2; 11 nucleotides agree with TRBD2. Germline V CDR1 and CDR2: SGHRS, YFSETQ. Germline trimming cut 5 bases from V and 3 bases from J; bases unmatched to any gene: 6. The CDR3 extends over 16 amino acids. The CDR3 DNA is TGCGCCAGCAGATTTAGCGGGAGGGCGGACACCGGGGAGCTGTTTTTT. Its translation: CASRFSGRADTGELFF. Based on the CDR3 plus reference TRBV5-1 and TRBJ2-2, the full variable domain is KAGVTQTPRYLIKTRGQQVTLSCSPISGHRSVSWYQQTPGQGLQFLFEYFSETQRNKGNFPGRFSGRQFSNSRSEMNVSTLELGDSALYLCASRFSGRADTGELFFGEGSRLTVL.